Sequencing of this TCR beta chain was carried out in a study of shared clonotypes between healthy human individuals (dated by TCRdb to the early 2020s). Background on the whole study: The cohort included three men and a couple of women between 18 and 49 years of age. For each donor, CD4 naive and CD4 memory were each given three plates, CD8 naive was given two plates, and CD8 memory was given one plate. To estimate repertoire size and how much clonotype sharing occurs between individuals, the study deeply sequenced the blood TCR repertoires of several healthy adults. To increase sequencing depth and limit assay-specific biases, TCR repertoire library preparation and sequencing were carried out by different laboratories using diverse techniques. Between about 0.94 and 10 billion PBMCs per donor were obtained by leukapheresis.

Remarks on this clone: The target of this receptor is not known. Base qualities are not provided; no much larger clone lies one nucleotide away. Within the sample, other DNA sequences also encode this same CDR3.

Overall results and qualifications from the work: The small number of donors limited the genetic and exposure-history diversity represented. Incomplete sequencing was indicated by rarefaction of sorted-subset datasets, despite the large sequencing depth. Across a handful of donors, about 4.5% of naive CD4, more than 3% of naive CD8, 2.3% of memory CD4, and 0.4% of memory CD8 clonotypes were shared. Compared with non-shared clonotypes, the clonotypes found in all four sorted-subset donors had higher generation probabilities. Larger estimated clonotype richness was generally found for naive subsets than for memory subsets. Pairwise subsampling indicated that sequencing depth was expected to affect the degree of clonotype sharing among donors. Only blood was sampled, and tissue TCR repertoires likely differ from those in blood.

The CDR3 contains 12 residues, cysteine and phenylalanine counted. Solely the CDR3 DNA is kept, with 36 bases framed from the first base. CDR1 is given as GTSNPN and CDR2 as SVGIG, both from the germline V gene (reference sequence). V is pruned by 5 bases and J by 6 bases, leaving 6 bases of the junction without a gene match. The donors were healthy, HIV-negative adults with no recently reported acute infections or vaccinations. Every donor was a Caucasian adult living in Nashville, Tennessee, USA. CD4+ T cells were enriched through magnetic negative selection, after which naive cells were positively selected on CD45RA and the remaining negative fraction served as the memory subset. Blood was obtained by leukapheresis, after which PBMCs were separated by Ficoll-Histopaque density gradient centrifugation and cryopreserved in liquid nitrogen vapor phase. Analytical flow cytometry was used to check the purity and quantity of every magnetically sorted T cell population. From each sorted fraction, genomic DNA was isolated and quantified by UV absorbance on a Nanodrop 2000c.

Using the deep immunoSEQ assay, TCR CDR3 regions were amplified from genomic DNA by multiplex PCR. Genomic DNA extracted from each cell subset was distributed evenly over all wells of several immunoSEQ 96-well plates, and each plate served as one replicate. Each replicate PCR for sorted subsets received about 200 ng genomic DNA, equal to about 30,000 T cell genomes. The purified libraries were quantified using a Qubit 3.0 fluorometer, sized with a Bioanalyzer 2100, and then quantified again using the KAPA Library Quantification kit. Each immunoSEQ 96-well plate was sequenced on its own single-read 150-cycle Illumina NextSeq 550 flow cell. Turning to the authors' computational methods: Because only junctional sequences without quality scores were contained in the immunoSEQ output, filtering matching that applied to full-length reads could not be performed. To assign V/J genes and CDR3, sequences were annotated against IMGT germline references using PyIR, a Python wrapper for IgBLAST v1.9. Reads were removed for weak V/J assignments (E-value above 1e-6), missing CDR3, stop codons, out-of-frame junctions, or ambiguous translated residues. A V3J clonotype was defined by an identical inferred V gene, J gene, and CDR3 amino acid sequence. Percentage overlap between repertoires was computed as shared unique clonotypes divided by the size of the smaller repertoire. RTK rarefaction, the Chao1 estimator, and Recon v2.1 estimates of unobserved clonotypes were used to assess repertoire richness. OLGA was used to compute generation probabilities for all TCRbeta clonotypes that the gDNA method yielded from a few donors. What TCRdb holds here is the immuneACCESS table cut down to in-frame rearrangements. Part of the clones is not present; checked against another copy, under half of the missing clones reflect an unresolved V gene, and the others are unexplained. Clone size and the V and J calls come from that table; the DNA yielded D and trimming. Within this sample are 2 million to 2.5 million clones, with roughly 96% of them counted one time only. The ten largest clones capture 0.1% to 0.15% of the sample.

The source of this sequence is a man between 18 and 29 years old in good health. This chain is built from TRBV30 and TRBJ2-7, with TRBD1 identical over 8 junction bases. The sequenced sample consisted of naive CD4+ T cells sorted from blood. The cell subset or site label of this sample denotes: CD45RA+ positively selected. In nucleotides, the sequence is TGTGCCTGGGACAGGGGACCCGGCGAGCAGTACTTC. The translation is CAWDRGPGEQYF.